The clone carrying this T cell receptor (beta chain) was detected a few times. What it binds is unknown. Unique molecular identifiers were built into the TCRbeta library. TCRdb processed the PCR reads anew with MiXCR; each CDR3 protein has one entry. Of fewer than 250,000 distinct CDR3 sequences in the sample, approximately 19% were seen once. The data were obtained in a study of T-cell reconstitution after alpha-beta-depleted transplantation in children. Study results and limitations: By one year post-transplant, T-cell counts and diversity largely arose from T cells that were newly produced.

This clonotype originated in a male patient between 2 and 10 years old who had a stem cell transplant for acute lymphoblastic leukemia, so the T cells may come from the graft donor. Sequenced material: PBMCs, mostly from graft donor cells, taken 360 days after TCRalphabeta/CD19-depleted stem cell transplant.

The CDR3 DNA reads as TGTGCCAGCAGTCCTTATTATCGGGGTACCGATCCGAACACTGAAGCTTTCTTT. This codes for CASSPYYRGTDPNTEAFF. The V gene is TRBV12-3 or TRBV12-4, the J gene TRBJ1-1; D is ambiguous. The CDR3 is 18 amino acids. Trimming stripped 5 bases from V and 1 base from J, with 23 bases between.